This T cell receptor beta chain came from a study of blood T cells in healthy people across ages. The CDR3 is 14 amino acids. Per the germline V gene, CDR1 is MRHNA and CDR2 is SNTAGT. V was pared by 2 bases and J by 6 bases, with 13 bases between. This clonotype was detected a few times. Its specificity is unknown. Using a J-beta primer mix together with a sample-barcoded 5' primer, a second PCR was run for about 6 to 11 cycles. TCRdb reprocessed the 5' RACE reads with MiXCR, giving one entry per CDR3 protein. Of over a million distinct CDR3 sequences in the sample, 42% were seen once. Whole-study results and caveats: Measured against age, TCR beta diversity per million T cells decreased in a roughly linear manner. Among long-lived donors, naive CD4+ cells were more numerous and diversity higher than in aged donors.

The origin of this receptor is a woman aged 18-30 years in good health. The V gene is TRBV6-4, the J gene TRBJ1-1, with unresolved D. Sequencing was performed on blood. The CDR3 loop reads CASSDPPGSPEAFF. The CDR3 nucleotides read TGTGCCAGCAGTGACCCTCCTGGCTCTCCTGAAGCTTTCTTT.